A selection of T cell receptor beta chains follows, all from one sample in a study of circulating and synovial CD4+ cells in juvenile arthritis. Repertoires were generated with immunoSEQ multiplex PCR, while TCRdb's copy carries only in-frame clones and drops some. The sample has approximately 36,000 clones; 85% to 95% are singletons. The sequencing sample was made of CD4+ T cells from blood. All receptors derive from a human donor with juvenile idiopathic arthritis. Both conserved end residues are part of each CDR3. The order of the fields is clone size, D gene, V gene, J gene, CDR3 protein, CDR3 DNA. A D gene is named only where the DNA matches it firmly. Expanded clones are given a class, and other clones once, few, many or no size at all.

abundance: NA; d_gene: TRBD1; v_gene: TRBV19; j_gene: TRBJ2-2; CDR3aa: CASSHPQGPNTGELFF; CDR3nt: TGTGCCAGTAGTCACCCACAGGGGCCGAACACCGGGGAGCTGTTTTTT
abundance: NA; d_gene: NA; v_gene: TRBV25-1; j_gene: TRBJ1-6; CDR3aa: CASSEAGQPYNSPLHF; CDR3nt: TGTGCCAGCAGTGAAGCTGGACAGCCCTATAATTCACCCCTCCACTTT
abundance: NA; d_gene: NA; v_gene: TRBV27; j_gene: TRBJ1-2; CDR3aa: CASSLGGRGYGYTF; CDR3nt: TGTGCCAGCAGCTTGGGAGGGAGGGGCTATGGCTACACCTTC
abundance: NA; d_gene: NA; v_gene: TRBV7-3; j_gene: TRBJ2-7; CDR3aa: CASSLGLGDEQYF; CDR3nt: TGTGCCAGCAGCTTAGGGCTCGGGGACGAGCAGTACTTC
abundance: NA; d_gene: NA; v_gene: TRBV28; j_gene: TRBJ2-7; CDR3aa: CASSLRPMGDYEQYF; CDR3nt: TGTGCCAGCAGTTTAAGACCTATGGGAGACTACGAGCAGTACTTC
abundance: NA; d_gene: NA; v_gene: TRBV2; j_gene: TRBJ1-6; CDR3aa: CASSEGGSYNSPLHF; CDR3nt: TGTGCCAGCAGTGAGGGCGGGTCCTATAATTCACCCCTCCACTTT
abundance: NA; d_gene: TRBD2; v_gene: TRBV9; j_gene: TRBJ2-1; CDR3aa: CASSETGGPRGLNEQFF; CDR3nt: TGTGCCAGCAGCGAAACGGGGGGGCCCAGGGGACTCAATGAGCAGTTCTTC
abundance: once; d_gene: TRBD2; v_gene: TRBV5-4; j_gene: TRBJ2-1; CDR3aa: CASSLDPISGGAGYEQFF; CDR3nt: TGTGCCAGCAGCTTGGATCCCATTAGCGGGGGGGCCGGGTATGAGCAGTTCTTC
abundance: NA; d_gene: TRBD2; v_gene: TRBV19; j_gene: TRBJ2-7; CDR3aa: CASSEVGGGYSYEQYF; CDR3nt: TGTGCCAGTAGTGAGGTTGGCGGGGGGTACTCCTACGAGCAGTACTTC
abundance: NA; d_gene: NA; v_gene: TRBV7-7; j_gene: TRBJ2-2; CDR3aa: CASSLRAGMNTGELFF; CDR3nt: TGTGCCAGCAGCTTACGCGCGGGGATGAACACCGGGGAGCTGTTTTTT
abundance: NA; d_gene: NA; v_gene: TRBV7-9; j_gene: TRBJ2-7; CDR3aa: CASSLPNSGVNYEQYF; CDR3nt: TGTGCCAGCAGCCTGCCCAACTCGGGAGTCAATTACGAGCAGTACTTC
abundance: NA; d_gene: NA; v_gene: TRBV11-3; j_gene: TRBJ2-1; CDR3aa: CASSSRPRGTYNEQFF; CDR3nt: TGTGCCAGCAGCTCCAGACCGAGGGGGACCTACAATGAGCAGTTCTTC
abundance: NA; d_gene: NA; v_gene: TRBV5-1; j_gene: TRBJ2-1; CDR3aa: CASSLEGVNEQFF; CDR3nt: TGCGCCAGCAGCTTGGAGGGGGTAAATGAGCAGTTCTTC
abundance: NA; d_gene: NA; v_gene: TRBV14; j_gene: TRBJ1-1; CDR3aa: CASSQVGAGSYAFF; CDR3nt: TGTGCCAGCAGCCAAGTGGGGGCCGGGTCTTACGCTTTCTTT